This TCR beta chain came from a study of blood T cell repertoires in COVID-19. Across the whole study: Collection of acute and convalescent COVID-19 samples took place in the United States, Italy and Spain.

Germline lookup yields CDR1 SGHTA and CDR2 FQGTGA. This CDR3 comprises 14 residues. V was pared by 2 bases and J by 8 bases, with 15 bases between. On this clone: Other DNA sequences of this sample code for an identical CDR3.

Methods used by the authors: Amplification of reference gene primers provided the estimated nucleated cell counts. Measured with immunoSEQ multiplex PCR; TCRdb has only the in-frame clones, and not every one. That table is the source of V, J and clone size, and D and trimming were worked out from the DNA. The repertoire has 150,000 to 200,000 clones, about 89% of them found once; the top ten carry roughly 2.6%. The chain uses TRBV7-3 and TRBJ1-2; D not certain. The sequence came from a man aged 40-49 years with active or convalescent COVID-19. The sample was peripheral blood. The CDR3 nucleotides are TGTGCCAGCAGCTTAGGTCGGGAGAAAGGGGGCTACACCTTC. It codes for CASSLGREKGGYTF.